One and the same sample provided the 32 T cell receptor beta chains below, sequenced in a study of T cell responses to AZD1222 COVID-19 vaccine. Method: immunoSEQ multiplex PCR; TCRdb's copy keeps in-frame clones and lacks some. The table includes 90,000 to 120,000 clones, 90% to 95% detected once. The sequencing used peripheral blood, collected 28 days after the second AZD1222 dose. Receptor source: an adult who received the AZD1222 COVID-19 vaccine.

The chain joins TRBV5-4 to TRBJ1-4, with 8 nucleotides matching TRBD1. Germline CDR1 is SGHNT and CDR2 is YYREEE (reference sequence). J gave up 7 bases and V 4 bases, and 6 bases lay outside the gene matches. CDR3 length: 14 residues. The DNA for the CDR3 is TGTGCCAGCAGCCGCCGACAGGGGAGTGAAAAACTGTTTTTT. This encodes CASSRRQGSEKLFF. Full variable domain (outside the CDR3, taken from reference TRBV5-4 and TRBJ1-4): ETGVTQSPTHLIKTRGQQVTLRCSSQSGHNTVSWYQQALGQGPQFIFQYYREEENGRGNFPPRFSGLQFPNYSSELNVNALELDDSALYLCASSRRQGSEKLFFGSGTQLSVL.

The chain is built from TRBV7-9 and TRBJ1-2; 8 positions agree with TRBD1. V shed 7 bases, J shed 4 bases, and the junction held 8 bases outside the gene matches. The CDR3 spans 14 residues. Germline loops: CDR1 SEHNR, CDR2 FQNEAQ (reference sequence). CDR3 sequence (DNA): TGTGCCAGCAAAACAATGGGGACAGGCTATGGCTACACCTTC. Translation: CASKTMGTGYGYTF.

This chain connects TRBV7-9 to TRBJ2-5; TRBD1 aligns across 8 bases. CDR1 SEHNR and CDR2 FQNEAQ come from the germline V gene (reference sequence). The CDR3 covers 15 residues. The V segment lost 5 bases and the J segment 1 base; nucleotides outside the gene matches: 6. CDR3 sequence (DNA): TGTGCCAGCAGCCCCGGGACAGGAGTCCAAGAGACCCAGTACTTC. Protein sequence: CASSPGTGVQETQYF.

The sample holds one count of this clone. This chain connects TRBV19 to TRBJ1-1; D gene ambiguous. V was shortened by 1 base and J by 7 bases, with 10 bases between the two germline ends. The CDR3 is 13 amino acids. Germline V CDR1 and CDR2: LNHDA, SQIVND (reference sequence). CDR3: CASSIGPLLEAFF. The CDR3 DNA reads TGTGCCAGTAGTATAGGGCCACTTCTTGAAGCTTTCTTT.

The genes are TRBV28 and TRBJ1-4; D unresolved. This CDR3 is built from 15 residues. Germline lookup yields CDR1 MDHEN and CDR2 SYDVKM. The V gene lost 4 bases and the J gene lost 8 bases, with 17 bases spanning the gap. CDR3 DNA: TGTGCCAGCAGTTCACTTCGACGGGGAGGGGAAAAACTGTTTTTT. Protein sequence: CASSSLRRGGEKLFF.

The V gene is TRBV11-3, the J gene TRBJ2-3; D tentatively reads TRBD1 or TRBD2 (6 bases each). CDR3 size: 17 residues. Trimming shortened V by 0 bases and J by 5 bases, and 18 bases separated the two germline ends. CDR1 and CDR2 (germline): SGHNT, YENEEA. CDR3 sequence: CASSLDVGGVPLDTQYF. The CDR3 DNA reads TGTGCCAGCAGCTTAGACGTCGGGGGCGTCCCCTTAGATACGCAGTATTTT.

The genes are TRBV9 and TRBJ1-2; 10 positions match TRBD1. The CDR3 is 15 amino acids. The J segment lost 4 bases and the V segment lost 3 bases, leaving 6 bases of the junction unmatched. Germline V lookup: CDR1 SGDLS, CDR2 YYNGEE. The DNA of the CDR3 is TGTGCCAGCAGCGCACTGACAGGGGGCACCTATGGCTACACCTTC. Translation: CASSALTGGTYGYTF.

This clone came up once. J is TRBJ2-2 and V is TRBV5-5; a weak D match, TRBD2 (7 bases). Germline V gene data show CDR1 as SGHKS and CDR2 as YYEKEE (reference sequence). The length of the CDR3 is 15 residues. Deletions cut 0 bases from V and 6 bases from J, with 12 bases between. This CDR3 reads CASSLERGGPGELFF. The CDR3 DNA reads TGTGCCAGCAGCTTGGAAAGGGGGGGACCCGGGGAGCTGTTTTTT. The full variable domain, its missing parts supplied by reference TRBV5-5 and TRBJ2-2, is DAGVTQSPTHLIKTRGQQVTLRCSPISGHKSVSWYQQVLGQGPQFIFQYYEKEERGRGNFPDRFSARQFPNYSSELNVNALLLGDSALYLCASSLERGGPGELFFGEGSRLTVL.

The genes are TRBV12-3 or TRBV12-4 and TRBJ1-1, with D hard to call. The CDR3 extends over 13 amino acids. V lost 6 bases and J lost 1, with 9 bases in between. The CDR3 sequence is CASSSGKNTEAFF. The CDR3, as DNA: TGTGCCAGCAGCTCGGGGAAGAACACTGAAGCTTTCTTT.

The J gene is TRBJ2-3, the V gene TRBV7-2, with 8 bases lining up with TRBD2. Germline V gene lookup returns CDR1 SGHTA and CDR2 FQGNSA. V shed 1 base and J 7 bases; nucleotides not matched to a gene: 16. This CDR3 contains 18 residues. CDR3 coding DNA: TGTGCCAGCAGCTTAGTAGGCAGCGGGAGATATCTTCCTAATACGCAGTATTTT. Amino acids: CASSLVGSGRYLPNTQYF.

The rearrangement links TRBV6-1 to TRBJ2-7, with D maybe TRBD2 (5 bases). Germline V gene sequence: CDR1 MNHNS, CDR2 SASEGT. V gave up 1 base and J gave up 3 bases, with 10 bases separating them. The CDR3 extends over 14 amino acids. DNA of the CDR3: TGTGCCAGCAGTGAAGGCGGGTCATTCTACGAGCAGTACTTC. Translating gives CASSEGGSFYEQYF.

The CDR3 sequence: CASSRLKNTGELFF. Here the CDR3 DNA reads TGTGCCAGTAGTAGACTCAAGAACACCGGGGAGCTGTTTTTT. V usage is TRBV19 and J usage is TRBJ2-2; no firm D call. Germline CDR1 and CDR2: LNHDA and SQIVND (reference sequence). Trimming pared 4 bases from V and 1 base from J, leaving 7 bases between. The CDR3 runs to 14 residues.

The CDR3 here is CASSPGQENTEAFF. The CDR3 coding sequence is TGTGCCAGCTCACCAGGGCAAGAGAACACTGAAGCTTTCTTT. This chain joins TRBV18 and TRBJ1-1; D not resolved. CDR3 length equals 14 residues. Germline V gene data show CDR1 as KGHSH and CDR2 as LQKENI. V was cut by 2 bases and J by 1 base, with 8 bases left in between.

The chain combines TRBV13 with TRBJ2-3; TRBD2 aligns across 12 bases. Looked up from germline, CDR1 is PRHDT and CDR2 is FYEKMQ (reference sequence). With V trimmed by 1 base and J by 4 bases, 6 bases remained unmatched. This CDR3 spans 17 amino acids. The CDR3 DNA follows: TGTGCCAGCAGCTTAGTGACGACTAGCGGGGGCCCAGATACGCAGTATTTT. Its protein is CASSLVTTSGGPDTQYF.

The V gene is TRBV7-9, the J gene TRBJ1-6, with no clear D. This CDR3 has 12 amino acids. From germline, CDR1 is SEHNR and CDR2 FQNEAQ (reference sequence). The V end was cut by 1 base, the J end by 8 bases, with 3 bases between. The CDR3 is CASSLVDSPLHF. DNA of the CDR3: TGTGCCAGCAGCTTAGTGGATTCACCCCTCCACTTT.

The chain combines TRBV7-2 with TRBJ1-1, with D unresolved. This CDR3 comprises 13 residues. Trimming took off 1 base at V and 5 bases at J, with 8 bases between the two ends. In germline, CDR1 is SGHTA, CDR2 FQGNSA. The CDR3 is CASSLGRETEAFF. The CDR3 DNA sequence: TGTGCCAGCAGCTTAGGGCGGGAAACTGAAGCTTTCTTT. Supplemented by reference TRBV7-2 and TRBJ1-1, the full variable domain reads GAGVSQSPSNKVTEKGKDVELRCDPISGHTALYWYRQSLGQGLEFLIYFQGNSAPDKSGLPSDRFSAERTGGSVSTLTIQRTQQEDSAVYLCASSLGRETEAFFGQGTRLTVV.

The chain couples TRBV6-5 to TRBJ1-1; D is possibly TRBD1 (6 bases). CDR3 length equals 16 residues. Germline V lookup: CDR1 MNHEY, CDR2 SVGAGI. V was trimmed by 2 bases and J by 5 bases, leaving 18 bases between them. The CDR3 here is CASSYGTTREGTEAFF. The CDR3 bases are TGTGCCAGCAGTTACGGGACAACAAGGGAGGGGACTGAAGCTTTCTTT.

The chain recombines TRBV7-9 with TRBJ2-7, with TRBD1 identical over 7 bases. This CDR3 is 14 amino acids long. Per germline, CDR1 SEHNR and CDR2 FQNEAQ (reference sequence). With V trimmed by 3 bases and J by 4 bases, 6 bases remained unmatched. This CDR3 reads CASSFPGQLYEQYF. CDR3 bases: TGTGCCAGCAGCTTTCCGGGACAGTTATACGAGCAGTACTTC.

V and J are TRBV5-4 and TRBJ2-3; tentative D call: TRBD1 (6 bases). CDR1 and CDR2 (germline): SGHNT, YYREEE (reference sequence). The CDR3 contains 16 residues. Trimming cost V 3 bases and J 0 bases, with 14 bases left between them. CDR3 bases: TGTGCCAGCAGCTCTGCCAGGGGTCCTAGCACAGATACGCAGTATTTT. Translated, it gives CASSSARGPSTDTQYF.

This chain uses TRBV7-9 with TRBJ1-2, with no clear D. Trimming removed 2 bases at V and 8 bases at J, with 9 bases between. This CDR3 contains 12 residues. Germline-derived CDR1 and CDR2 are SEHNR and FQNEAQ (reference sequence). The CDR3 spells CASSLKGSGYTF. CDR3 bases: TGTGCCAGCAGCTTAAAGGGTTCAGGCTACACCTTC.

V gene TRBV19 combines with J gene TRBJ1-1; 10 nucleotides match TRBD1. Per germline, CDR1 LNHDA and CDR2 SQIVND (reference sequence). The CDR3 totals 14 residues. Losses at the gene ends were 5 bases for V and 6 bases for J; bases not matched to a gene: 6. In DNA, the CDR3 is TGTGCCAGTAGTGTCCGGGACAGGGGTGCTGAAGCTTTCTTT. The encoded protein is CASSVRDRGAEAFF.

Only one count was recorded for this clone. The chain links TRBV5-1 to TRBJ2-7; possibly TRBD1 for D (6 bases). With 0 bases removed from V and 9 bases from J, the gap between germline ends came to 16 bases. The CDR3 runs to 14 residues. Germline assignment: CDR1 SGHRS and CDR2 YFSETQ. The CDR3 reads CASSLEGPFRGQYF. The CDR3, as DNA: TGCGCCAGCAGCTTGGAAGGGCCTTTCAGGGGGCAGTACTTC.

V gene TRBV25-1 combines with J gene TRBJ2-7; D is possibly TRBD2 (7 bases). V was pared by 3 bases and J by 6 bases, with 18 bases between. This CDR3 contains 15 residues. The germline gives CDR1 MGHDK, CDR2 SYGVNS. This chain's CDR3 is CASSEGGTPRTEQYF. Here the CDR3 DNA reads TGTGCCAGCAGTGAGGGGGGGACACCGCGGACCGAGCAGTACTTC.

The J gene is TRBJ1-1, the V gene TRBV28; possibly TRBD1 for D (5 bases). Trimming took 6 bases from V and 7 from J, leaving 15 bases between them. Germline V gene sequence: CDR1 MDHEN, CDR2 SYDVKM. The CDR3 extends over 13 amino acids. The DNA of the CDR3 is TGTGCCAGCAGAAACTACCAGGGTGGTGAAGCTTTCTTT. Protein sequence: CASRNYQGGEAFF.

The chain couples TRBV4-1 to TRBJ2-1; D is uncertain. The germline V gene has CDR1 MGHRA and CDR2 YSYEKL. The V gene lost 5 bases and the J gene lost 6 bases, with 17 bases spanning the gap. The CDR3 is 15 amino acids. In DNA form, the CDR3 reads TGCGCCAGCAGCACCCGGTCCGCCGAGCGCAATGAGCAGTTCTTC. Its protein product is CASSTRSAERNEQFF.

The V and J genes are TRBV11-2 and TRBJ2-3; D could derive from TRBD1 or TRBD2 (6 bases each). CDR3 length: 18 amino acids. Germline CDR1 SGHAT, CDR2 FQNNGV. The V end lost 4 bases, the J end lost 3 bases, and 23 bases lay between the germline ends. The chain's CDR3 is CASSSSAVFIGGTDTQYF. In DNA, the CDR3 is TGTGCCAGCAGCTCCTCTGCCGTTTTTATAGGGGGGACAGATACGCAGTATTTT.

J is TRBJ2-5 and V is TRBV10-3; TRBD1 matches 7 bases. The V segment lost 4 bases and the J segment 1 base; nucleotides outside the gene matches: 6. The CDR3 extends over 15 amino acids. Germline V gene data show CDR1 as ENHRY and CDR2 as SYGVKD. The CDR3: CAISGSGQPQETQYF. CDR3 in DNA: TGTGCCATCAGTGGATCGGGACAGCCCCAAGAGACCCAGTACTTC.

The chain uses TRBV10-3 and TRBJ2-4; the D gene is possibly TRBD1 (5 bases). Germline CDR1 is ENHRY and CDR2 is SYGVKD. V lost 3 bases and J lost 0, with 15 bases in between. The CDR3 has 17 residues. This CDR3 is CAISEVWQGIAKNIQYF. Here the CDR3 DNA reads TGTGCCATCAGTGAAGTCTGGCAGGGAATAGCCAAAAACATTCAGTACTTC.

The rearrangement uses TRBV5-1 and TRBJ1-2; unclear D gene. With 4 bases removed from V and 5 bases from J, the gap between germline ends came to 18 bases. The CDR3 covers 15 residues. Germline V gene sequence: CDR1 SGHRS, CDR2 YFSETQ. For the CDR3, the DNA is TGCGCCAGCAGCCCGGACGACGCTGCGGGTTATGGCTACACCTTC. Residues: CASSPDDAAGYGYTF.

This chain connects TRBV30 to TRBJ1-5; the D is unclear. The CDR3 extends over 13 amino acids. The V and J ends lost 0 bases and 8 bases respectively, with 11 bases between them. The germline CDR1 and CDR2 sequences are GTSNPN and SVGIG (reference sequence). The CDR3 reads CAWSVQALEPQHF. The CDR3 nucleotides read TGTGCCTGGAGTGTTCAGGCCTTGGAGCCCCAGCATTTT.

This clone appeared once. The V and J genes are TRBV27 and TRBJ1-1; 8 positions agree with TRBD1. The CDR3 is 15 residues long. J lost 2 bases, V lost 6 bases, and 8 bases had no gene match. Germline V lookup: CDR1 MNHEY, CDR2 SMNVEV (reference sequence). CDR3 amino acids: CASSSLGTGNTEAFF. The CDR3 DNA is TGTGCCAGCAGCTCCCTCGGGACAGGTAACACTGAAGCTTTCTTT.

This clone was seen a single time. The rearrangement joins TRBV12-3 or TRBV12-4 to TRBJ1-1; a weak D match, TRBD1 (6 bases). The CDR3 contains 13 residues. V lost 7 bases and J lost 3, with 12 bases in between. CDR3 sequence reads: CASTPGEYTEAFF. DNA for the CDR3: TGTGCCAGCACCCCAGGGGAATACACTGAAGCTTTCTTT.